This TCR beta chain is from a study of T cell responses to AZD1222 COVID-19 vaccine. TCRdb's table, derived via immunoSEQ multiplex PCR, lists solely in-frame clones and lacks some. The data show more than 140,000 clones, about 90% seen once. Findings and caveats of the study: Sampling that yielded the repertoires occurred only after the peak T cell response.

V was trimmed by 5 bases and J by 5 bases, leaving 9 bases between them. This CDR3 comprises 12 residues. Germline V gives CDR1 SGHVS, CDR2 FQNEAQ. With respect to this clone: No antigen is known for it.

This specimen consisted of peripheral blood, obtained on day 0 of AZD1222 vaccination. This chain uses TRBV7-8 with TRBJ1-1; no clear D gene. The clonotype was recovered from an adult in good health. The CDR3 DNA sequence: TGTGCCAGCAGCCCGTTTCCAACTGAAGCTTTCTTT. Protein product: CASSPFPTEAFF.